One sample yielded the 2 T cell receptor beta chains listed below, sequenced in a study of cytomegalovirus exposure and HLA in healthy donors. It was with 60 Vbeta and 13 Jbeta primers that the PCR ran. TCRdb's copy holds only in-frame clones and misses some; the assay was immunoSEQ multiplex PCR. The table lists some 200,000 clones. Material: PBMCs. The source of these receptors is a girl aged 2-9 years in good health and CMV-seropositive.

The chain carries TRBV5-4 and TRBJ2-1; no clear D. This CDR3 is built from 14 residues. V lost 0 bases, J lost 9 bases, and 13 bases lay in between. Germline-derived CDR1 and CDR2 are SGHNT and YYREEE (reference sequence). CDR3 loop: CASSLGLVSVEQFF. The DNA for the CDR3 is TGTGCCAGCAGCTTGGGCCTAGTTTCGGTTGAGCAGTTCTTC.

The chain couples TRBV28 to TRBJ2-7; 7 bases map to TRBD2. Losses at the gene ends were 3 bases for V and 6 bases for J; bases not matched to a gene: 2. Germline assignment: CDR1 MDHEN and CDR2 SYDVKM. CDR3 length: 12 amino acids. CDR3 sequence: CASSLGRGEQYF. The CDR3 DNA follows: TGTGCCAGCAGTTTGGGGAGGGGCGAGCAGTACTTC.